Listed below are T cell receptor beta chains from one sample, sequenced in a study of CD8 T cells in Susac syndrome. TCRdb re-analysed the immunoSEQ multiplex PCR reads in MiXCR, keeping a single row per CDR3 protein. The sample yields just over 150,000 distinct CDR3 sequences, about 95% seen once. Sequenced material: CD4+ T cells from PBMCs. The receptors were sampled from a human donor with Susac syndrome. The CDR3 runs from the conserved cysteine through the conserved F or W. The D gene is left open where the match is weak. Expanded clones get a size class; other rows say once, few or many, or leave the size out.

CDR3nt,CDR3aa,j_gene,abundance,d_gene,v_gene
TGTGCCAGCAGTCACACTTACAGGGGAACCAAAAACATTCAGTACTTC,CASSHTYRGTKNIQYF,TRBJ2-4,NA,TRBD1,TRBV27
TGCGCCAGCAGCCCCCAGATGCGGCCAGCCTACGAGCAGTACTTC,CASSPQMRPAYEQYF,TRBJ2-7,NA,NA,TRBV4-1
TGCGCCAGCAGCCAACTTTACGGGGGACGGAACATTCAGTACTTC,CASSQLYGGRNIQYF,TRBJ2-4,once,NA,TRBV4-1
TGTGCCAGCAGCTTACTGGGGGAGACCCAGTACTTC,CASSLLGETQYF,TRBJ2-5,few,NA,TRBV11-2
TGCGCCAGCAGCCAATTCGGACAGGGGAGGGAGCAGTACTTC,CASSQFGQGREQYF,TRBJ2-7,NA,TRBD1,TRBV4-1
TGTGCCAGCAGTGACTCCCGGGCAGGGGGCGTAAGCAATGAGCAGTTCTTC,CASSDSRAGGVSNEQFF,TRBJ2-1,NA,TRBD1,TRBV25-1
TGCGCCAGCAGCTTGGGGCGCCCAATGGCCGGACAAGAGACCCAGTACTTC,CASSLGRPMAGQETQYF,TRBJ2-5,NA,NA,TRBV5-1
TGCGCCAGCAACAGGGGCCTTGATAGCAATCAGCCCCAGCATTTT,CASNRGLDSNQPQHF,TRBJ1-5,once,TRBD1,TRBV4-3
TGTGCCAGCAGCACCGGGACAGGGGCCCGAAAGACTCAAAGCACTGAAGCTTTCTTT,CASSTGTGARKTQSTEAFF,TRBJ1-1,once,TRBD1,TRBV6-2/TRBV6-3
TGCAGCGTTGATCGCTCAGCAGGGACCCAGGCGGCTTTCTTT,CSVDRSAGTQAAFF,TRBJ1-1,once,NA,TRBV29-1
TGTGCCAGCAGCTTAGAGCAGGGGCATTCACCCCTCCACTTT,CASSLEQGHSPLHF,TRBJ1-6,NA,NA,TRBV11-1
TGTGCCAGCAGTTACTCGATGAGGTTCGCCTACAATGAGCAGTTCTTC,CASSYSMRFAYNEQFF,TRBJ2-1,NA,NA,TRBV6-2/TRBV6-3
TGCAGCGCTGGGGCGTACACTGAAGCTTTCTTT,CSAGAYTEAFF,TRBJ1-1,NA,NA,TRBV29-1
TGTGCCAGCAGCCCCAGCCCGGGACAGGGCTATGGCTACACCTTC,CASSPSPGQGYGYTF,TRBJ1-2,NA,TRBD1,TRBV3-1
TGTGCCAGCAGCTTGGTTTATGACAATGAGCAGTTCTTC,CASSLVYDNEQFF,TRBJ2-1,NA,NA,TRBV5-6
TGTGCCAGCACCAAGACCGGGACAGGGGCCGGGGAGCTGTTTTTT,CASTKTGTGAGELFF,TRBJ2-2,NA,TRBD1,TRBV6-5
TGCAGGGTAAAGGGACTTTCTGCGGACACTGAAGCTTTCTTT,CRVKGLSADTEAFF,TRBJ1-1,NA,NA,TRBV29-1
TGTGCCAGCAGCCAGCAGGAGGGGGCCTCTCCAGATACGCAGTATTTT,CASSQQEGASPDTQYF,TRBJ2-3,once,NA,TRBV4-2
TGTGCCAGCAGCGTGGGACCTCCCGCCGGGGGTGGCTACACCTTC,CASSVGPPAGGGYTF,TRBJ1-2,NA,NA,TRBV9
TGCAGCGGACGAGAGGTAACTGAAGCTTTCTTT,CSGREVTEAFF,TRBJ1-1,once,NA,TRBV29-1
TGTGCCAGCAGACCGGACAGGGCGGAGGATCAGCCCCAGCATTTT,CASRPDRAEDQPQHF,TRBJ1-5,NA,TRBD1,TRBV27
TGTGCCAGCAGCCCCATAGCGGGGAGCACAGATACGCAGTATTTT,CASSPIAGSTDTQYF,TRBJ2-3,NA,TRBD2,TRBV7-3
TGTGCCAGTAGTTTCGGACGGAATCAGCCCCAGCATTTT,CASSFGRNQPQHF,TRBJ1-5,NA,NA,TRBV19
TGCAGTGCTAGAGAGCAGGGGGAGTATGGCTACACCTTC,CSAREQGEYGYTF,TRBJ1-2,NA,TRBD1,TRBV20-1